The present entry profiles one T cell receptor (beta chain) with its context. This entry belongs to a study of identical twins. Unique molecular identifiers were present on cDNA, and template switching added a universal primer site. TCRdb reprocessed the 5' RACE reads via MiXCR and lists one record per CDR3 protein. The data show 1.5 million to 2 million distinct CDR3 sequences, roughly a third seen once. Trimming shortened V by 0 bases and J by 11 bases, and 19 bases separated the two germline ends. Looked up from germline, CDR1 is DFQATT and CDR2 is SNEGSKA (reference sequence). The length of the CDR3 is 14 residues. Donors were all healthy Caucasians.

The clonotype originates from a newborn girl in good health. Sequences were obtained from cord blood. The V and J genes are TRBV20-1 and TRBJ2-5; the D call may be TRBD1 or TRBD2 (5 bases each). CDR3 amino acids: CSARDQGSPWEQYF. In DNA form, the CDR3 reads TGCAGTGCTAGAGATCAGGGCAGCCCTTGGGAGCAGTACTTC.